This TCR beta chain was identified in a study of blood T cell repertoires in COVID-19. About the research overall: COVID-19 samples collected from the United States, Italy and Spain covered acute and convalescent phases. The cDNA or gDNA used as material had been derived from T cells, B-cell-depleted T cells, or PBMCs.

The CDR3 is made up of 15 amino acids. Germline V CDR1 and CDR2: SGHTA, FQGNSA. V shed 5 bases and J 4 bases; nucleotides not matched to a gene: 7. Per the original methods: Estimated nucleated cell counts came from reference gene primer amplification. TCRdb keeps only in-frame clones here, not all; method: immunoSEQ multiplex PCR. The DNA gave D and trimming, while V, J and clone size come from that table. The repertoire holds over 100,000 clones, with approximately 83% as singletons. This TCR derives from a man older than 75 with acute or convalescent COVID-19. The J gene is TRBJ2-1, the V gene TRBV7-2; TRBD1 aligns across 8 bases. The sample comprised peripheral blood. In nucleotides, the CDR3 is TGTGCCAGCAGCGCCGACAGGGGCGGATACAATGAGCAGTTCTTC. Its protein is CASSADRGGYNEQFF.